This TCR beta chain was sequenced for a study of early T cells in non-severe SARS-CoV-2 infection. Turning to the study itself: The sequenced material was bulk RNA from unsorted whole blood, and its chains were unpaired.

As part of library construction, unique molecular identifiers were attached to individual cDNA molecules. TCRdb used MiXCR to reprocess the 5' RACE reads, holding one entry per CDR3 protein. The sample lists 25,000 to 30,000 distinct CDR3 sequences; around 5% were seen once. This CDR3 is 18 amino acids long. Trimming took 1 base from V and 2 from J, leaving 22 bases between them. This clonotype was seen at least ten times. Its specificity is unknown. General study results and limits: VDJdb matches were skewed toward anti-spike CD8 T cell responses.

Sequences were obtained from whole blood. V usage is TRBV5-3 and J usage is TRBJ2-7; TRBD1 might be the D (7 bases). TRBV5-3 is marked as an open reading frame, function uncertain. This sequence originates from an adult who was a healthcare worker with PCR-confirmed SARS-CoV-2 infection or an uninfected control (not recorded which). The CDR3 DNA follows: TGTGCCAGAAGCTTGAACAGGGGAGGTTGGGAGATAACCTACGAGCAGTACTTC. It encodes CARSLNRGGWEITYEQYF.